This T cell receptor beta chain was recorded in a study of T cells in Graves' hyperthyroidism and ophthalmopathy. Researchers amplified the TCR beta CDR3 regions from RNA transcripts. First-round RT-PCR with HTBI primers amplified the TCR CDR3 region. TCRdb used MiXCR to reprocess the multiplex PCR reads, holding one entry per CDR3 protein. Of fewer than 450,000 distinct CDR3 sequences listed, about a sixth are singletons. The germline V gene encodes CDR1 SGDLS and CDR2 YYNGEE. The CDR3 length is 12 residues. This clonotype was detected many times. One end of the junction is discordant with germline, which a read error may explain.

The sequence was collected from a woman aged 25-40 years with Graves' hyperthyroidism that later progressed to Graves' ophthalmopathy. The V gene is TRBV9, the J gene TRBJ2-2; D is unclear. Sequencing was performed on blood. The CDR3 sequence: CASSANTGELFF. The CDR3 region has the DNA TGCGCCAGCAGTGCGAACACCGGGGAGCTGTTTTTT.